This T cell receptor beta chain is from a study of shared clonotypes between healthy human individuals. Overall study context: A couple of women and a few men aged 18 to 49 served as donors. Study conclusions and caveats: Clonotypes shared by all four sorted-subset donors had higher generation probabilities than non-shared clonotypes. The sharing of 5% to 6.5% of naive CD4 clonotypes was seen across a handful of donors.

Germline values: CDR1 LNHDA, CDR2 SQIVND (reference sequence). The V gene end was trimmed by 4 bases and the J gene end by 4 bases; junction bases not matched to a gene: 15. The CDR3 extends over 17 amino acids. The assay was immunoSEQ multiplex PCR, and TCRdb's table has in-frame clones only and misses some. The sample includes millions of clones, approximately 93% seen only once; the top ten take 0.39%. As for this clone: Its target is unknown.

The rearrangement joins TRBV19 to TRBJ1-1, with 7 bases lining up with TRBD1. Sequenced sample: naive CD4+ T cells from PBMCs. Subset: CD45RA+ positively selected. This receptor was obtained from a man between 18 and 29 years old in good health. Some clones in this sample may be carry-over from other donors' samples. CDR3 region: CASSRPGQNLGSTEAFF. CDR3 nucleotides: TGTGCCAGTAGTAGGCCGGGACAGAATTTAGGGAGCACTGAAGCTTTCTTT.